These T cell receptor beta chains were read from a single sample in a study of shared clonotypes between healthy human individuals. Assay used: immunoSEQ multiplex PCR; TCRdb lists only in-frame clones, some missing. The top ten hold about 1.1% of the sample, which has millions of clones, about 95% seen once. Sequenced material: naive CD8+ T cells sorted from blood. The receptors were gathered from a man younger than 35 in good health. CDR3s include the opening cysteine and the closing phenylalanine or tryptophan. Each record gives: clone size, J gene, V gene, D gene, CDR3 protein, CDR3 DNA. The D gene is left open where the match is weak. Clone sizes are given selectively: once, few, many, or a class where the clone is expanded.

. TRBJ1-5 TRBV5-6 . CASSSLRGPQPQHF TGTGCCAGCAGCTCACTTCGGGGCCCCCAGCCCCAGCATTTT
. TRBJ2-7 TRBV14 TRBD2 CASSQLAGDTYEQYF TGTGCCAGCAGCCAACTAGCGGGCGACACCTACGAGCAGTACTTC
. TRBJ2-2 TRBV6-6 TRBD1 CASSYQDRDTGELFF TGTGCCAGCAGTTACCAGGACAGGGACACCGGGGAGCTGTTTTTT
. TRBJ2-3 TRBV14 TRBD2 CASSQMTSGGATDTQYF TGTGCCAGCAGCCAAATGACTAGCGGGGGGGCTACAGATACGCAGTATTTT
. TRBJ2-5 TRBV6-6 . CASSYWGEQETQYF TGTGCCAGCAGTTACTGGGGGGAACAAGAGACCCAGTACTTC
. TRBJ1-2 TRBV19 TRBD1 CASSVGTGYYGYTF TGTGCCAGTAGTGTAGGGACAGGATACTATGGCTACACCTTC
. TRBJ1-5 TRBV14 . CASSQDRYQPQHF TGTGCCAGCAGCCAAGACCGATATCAGCCCCAGCATTTT
. TRBJ1-6 TRBV6-5 . CASSPEGKAPLHF TGTGCCAGCAGTCCAGAGGGAAAAGCACCCCTCCACTTT
. TRBJ1-1 TRBV13 . CASSLGPGLGTEAFF TGTGCCAGCAGCTTAGGCCCGGGGCTTGGCACTGAAGCTTTCTTT
. TRBJ2-7 TRBV7-2 . CASSLIRENEQYF TGTGCCAGCAGCCTGATCCGGGAGAATGAGCAGTACTTC
. TRBJ1-5 TRBV4-1 . CASSQRTASNQPQHF TGCGCCAGCAGCCAAAGGACAGCTAGCAATCAGCCCCAGCATTTT
. TRBJ2-7 TRBV19 . CASSIVLDYEQYF TGTGCCAGTAGTATCGTCCTTGACTACGAGCAGTACTTC
. TRBJ1-4 TRBV28 . CASSLGLTEKLFF TGTGCCAGCAGTTTAGGGTTAACCGAAAAACTGTTTTTT
once TRBJ2-5 TRBV7-9 TRBD1 CASSSATGEETQYF TGTGCCAGCAGCTCGGCCACAGGGGAAGAGACCCAGTACTTC
. TRBJ2-5 TRBV28 . CASRPSGWETQYF TGTGCCAGCAGGCCCTCTGGGTGGGAGACCCAGTACTTC
. TRBJ1-1 TRBV19 . CASTSPNRGNTEAFF TGTGCCAGTACCTCTCCAAACCGGGGTAACACTGAAGCTTTCTTT
. TRBJ1-4 TRBV9 . CASSAAGSEEKLFF TGTGCCAGCAGCGCCGCCGGGTCAGAAGAAAAACTGTTTTTT
. TRBJ2-3 TRBV27 . CASSPFPDTQYF TGTGCCAGCAGCCCTTTCCCAGATACGCAGTATTTT
. TRBJ2-3 TRBV10-3 . CAISVTDLADTQYF TGTGCCATCAGTGTAACAGACTTGGCAGATACGCAGTATTTT
. TRBJ2-7 TRBV13 . CASSLGQGYEQYF TGTGCCAGCAGCTTAGGGCAGGGCTACGAGCAGTACTTC
. TRBJ2-2 TRBV27 . CASSLAFTGELFF TGTGCCAGCAGTTTAGCCTTCACCGGGGAGCTGTTTTTT
. TRBJ2-1 TRBV13 TRBD2 CASSPLAGEGHNEQFF TGTGCCAGCAGCCCCCTGGCGGGAGAAGGCCACAATGAGCAGTTCTTC
. TRBJ1-1 TRBV10-3 . CAISESGVTDTEAFF TGTGCCATCAGTGAGTCAGGGGTGACAGACACTGAAGCTTTCTTT
once TRBJ2-7 TRBV2 . CASRLLGSYEQYF TGTGCCAGCAGGCTCTTGGGCTCCTACGAGCAGTACTTC
. TRBJ2-7 TRBV19 . CASSITGYSYEQYF TGTGCCAGTAGTATCACAGGTTACTCCTACGAGCAGTACTTC
once TRBJ1-1 TRBV4-1 . CASSQVGESTEAFF TGCGCCAGCAGCCAAGTAGGGGAAAGCACTGAAGCTTTCTTT
. TRBJ2-7 TRBV4-1 . CASSPGGGMVHEQYF TGCGCCAGCAGCCCCGGAGGGGGGATGGTCCACGAGCAGTACTTC
. TRBJ2-5 TRBV19 . CASSLRPIFRGQETQYF TGTGCCAGTAGTCTCCGACCTATTTTCAGGGGCCAAGAGACCCAGTACTTC
. TRBJ2-1 TRBV28 . CASSLVRQGESYNEQFF TGTGCCAGCAGTTTAGTCCGCCAAGGGGAATCCTACAATGAGCAGTTCTTC
. TRBJ2-7 TRBV6-6 . CAGTTRGSTVYEQYF TGTGCCGGCACCACCCGAGGGTCGACAGTCTACGAGCAGTACTTC
. TRBJ2-1 TRBV18 . CASSPQGEEYNEQFF TGTGCCAGCTCACCCCAGGGGGAGGAGTACAATGAGCAGTTCTTC
. TRBJ2-3 TRBV6-4 . CASSPPRTANTDTQYF TGTGCCAGCAGTCCCCCTAGGACAGCGAACACAGATACGCAGTATTTT
. TRBJ2-7 TRBV4-1 . CASSQDRGDNVALEQYF TGCGCCAGCAGCCAAGATCGAGGGGACAACGTGGCCCTAGAGCAGTACTTC
. TRBJ2-3 TRBV27 . CASSLVSPAGTDTQYF TGTGCCAGCAGTTTAGTTAGCCCTGCGGGCACAGATACGCAGTATTTT
. TRBJ2-7 TRBV11-3 TRBD1 CASSPTGQGHEQYF TGTGCCAGCAGCCCGACCGGACAGGGCCACGAGCAGTACTTC
. TRBJ2-5 TRBV21-1 . CASSKASPMAQYF TGTGCCAGCAGCAAAGCGTCCCCAATGGCCCAGTACTTC
. TRBJ2-6 TRBV6-9 TRBD1 CASSQVGQGATGANVLTF TGTGCCAGCAGTCAGGTAGGGCAGGGGGCGACAGGGGCCAACGTCCTGACTTTC
. TRBJ2-2 TRBV5-1 TRBD1 CASSLLGQEGPGELFF TGCGCCAGCAGCTTGTTGGGACAGGAGGGGCCCGGGGAGCTGTTTTTT
once TRBJ1-1 TRBV28 . CASSLWAYTEAFF TGTGCCAGCAGTTTATGGGCCTACACTGAAGCTTTCTTT
. TRBJ2-2 TRBV7-9 . CASSQRGLTGELFF TGTGCCAGCAGCCAAAGGGGCCTTACCGGGGAGCTGTTTTTT
. TRBJ2-5 TRBV6-1 TRBD1 CASRASGTGETQYF TGTGCCAGCAGGGCTTCCGGGACAGGGGAGACCCAGTACTTC
. TRBJ2-7 TRBV19 TRBD1 CASSISPQGTYEQYF TGTGCCAGTAGTATCTCCCCACAGGGGACCTACGAGCAGTACTTC
. TRBJ1-5 TRBV27 TRBD1 CASSLTGYQPQHF TGTGCCAGCAGCCTGACAGGGTATCAGCCCCAGCATTTT
. TRBJ2-7 TRBV19 . CASSQIGAGIGNYEQYF TGTGCCAGTAGTCAAATCGGTGCAGGCATAGGGAACTACGAGCAGTACTTC
. TRBJ2-1 TRBV29-1 TRBD2 CSQTGGGGSSYNEQFF TGCAGCCAAACTGGCGGGGGGGGAAGCTCCTACAATGAGCAGTTCTTC
. TRBJ2-7 TRBV5-1 . CASSLEADSSYEQYF TGCGCCAGCAGCTTGGAAGCGGACAGCTCCTACGAGCAGTACTTC
. TRBJ1-3 TRBV9 TRBD1 CASSVGQGARNTIYF TGTGCCAGCAGCGTCGGACAGGGGGCGAGAAACACCATATATTTT
. TRBJ1-1 TRBV6-5 . CTTRGGTEAFF TGTACTACGCGGGGGGGAACTGAAGCTTTCTTT
. TRBJ1-1 TRBV5-1 TRBD1 CASCLGTGSTEAFF TGCGCCAGCTGTCTCGGGACAGGGAGCACTGAAGCTTTCTTT
. TRBJ2-5 TRBV7-9 . CASSFEGFQETQYF TGTGCCAGCAGCTTCGAGGGATTCCAAGAGACCCAGTACTTC
. TRBJ2-1 TRBV7-6 . CASSDKVGSYNEQFF TGTGCCAGCAGCGATAAAGTAGGCTCCTACAATGAGCAGTTCTTC
. TRBJ1-1 TRBV6-1 . CASSDRMNTEAFF TGTGCCAGCAGCGACAGGATGAACACTGAAGCTTTCTTT
. TRBJ1-2 TRBV28 TRBD1 CASVDGTGGAFYGYTF TGTGCCAGCGTAGATGGGACAGGGGGCGCATTTTATGGCTACACCTTC